This TCR beta chain was obtained from a study of read filtering for tumor transcriptome and immune sequencing. Bone marrow was sampled from every patient at the time of active disease. The library was built from around 400 ng RNA with molecular barcoded adaptors for alpha/delta and beta/gamma chains. TCRdb analysed the reads with MiXCR anew, one entry per CDR3 protein. The sample contains over 50,000 distinct CDR3 sequences, over 11% of which appear only once. Only a few counts were recorded for this clonotype. No antigen is known for it. A junction boundary mismatches the germline segment, possibly from a read error. CDR3 size: 11 residues. From germline, CDR1 is SGHDT and CDR2 YYEEEE. Study observations and caveats: In IR-seq, single-read clonotypes were roughly 80% of clonotypes but approximately 3.5% of reads.

The V call is TRBV5-6, the J call TRBJ1-1; D is undetermined. This TCR derives from a donor at least 40 years old with multiple myeloma. Sequencing was done on a sample of a population of CD138-negative cells sorted from bone marrow. CDR3 nucleotides: TGTGCCAGCAGCTTAGGAGATGAAGCTCTCTTT. Translation: CASSLGDEALF.